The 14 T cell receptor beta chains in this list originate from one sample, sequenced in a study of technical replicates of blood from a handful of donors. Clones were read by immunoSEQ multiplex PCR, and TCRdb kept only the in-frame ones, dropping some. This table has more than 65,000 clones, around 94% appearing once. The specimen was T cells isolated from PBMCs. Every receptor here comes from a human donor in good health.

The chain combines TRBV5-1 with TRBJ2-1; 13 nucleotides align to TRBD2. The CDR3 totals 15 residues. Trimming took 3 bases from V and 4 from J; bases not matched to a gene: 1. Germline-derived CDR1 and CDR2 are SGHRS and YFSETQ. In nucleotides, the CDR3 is TGCGCCAGCAGCTCGGGACTAGCGGGGTACAATGAGCAGTTCTTC. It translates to CASSSGLAGYNEQFF.

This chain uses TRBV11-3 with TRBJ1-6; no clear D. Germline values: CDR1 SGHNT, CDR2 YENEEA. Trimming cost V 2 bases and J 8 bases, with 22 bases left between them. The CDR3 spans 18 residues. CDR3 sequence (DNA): TGTGCCAGCAGCTTAAACCTAGCAGGCCGACCGACGTATTCACCCCTCCACTTT. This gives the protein CASSLNLAGRPTYSPLHF. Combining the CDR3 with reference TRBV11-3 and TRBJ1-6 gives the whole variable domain EAGVVQSPRYKIIEKKQPVAFWCNPISGHNTLYWYLQNLGQGPELLIRYENEEAVDDSQLPKDRFSAERLKGVDSTLKIQPAELGDSAVYLCASSLNLAGRPTYSPLHFGNGTRLTVT.

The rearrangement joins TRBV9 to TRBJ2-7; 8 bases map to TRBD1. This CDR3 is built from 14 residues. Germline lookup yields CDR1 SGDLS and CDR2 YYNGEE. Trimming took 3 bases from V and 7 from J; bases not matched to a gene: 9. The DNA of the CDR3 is TGTGCCAGCAGCGAATCGACAGGGGCAGGGGAGCAGTACTTC. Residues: CASSESTGAGEQYF. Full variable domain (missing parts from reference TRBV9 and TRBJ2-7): DSGVTQTPKHLITATGQRVTLRCSPRSGDLSVYWYQQSLDQGLQFLIQYYNGEERAKGNILERFSAQQFPDLHSELNLSSLELGDSALYFCASSESTGAGEQYFGPGTRLTVT.

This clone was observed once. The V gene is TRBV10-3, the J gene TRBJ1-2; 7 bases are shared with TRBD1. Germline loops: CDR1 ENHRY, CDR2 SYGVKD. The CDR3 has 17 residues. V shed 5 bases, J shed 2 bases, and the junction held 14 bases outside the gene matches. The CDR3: CAISTGTGVGANYGYTF. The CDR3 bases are TGTGCCATCAGTACAGGCACAGGGGTAGGAGCCAACTATGGCTACACCTTC.

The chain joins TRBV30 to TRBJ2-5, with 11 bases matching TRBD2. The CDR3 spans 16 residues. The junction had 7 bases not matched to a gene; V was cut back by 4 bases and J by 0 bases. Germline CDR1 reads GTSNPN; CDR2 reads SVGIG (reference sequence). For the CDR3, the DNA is TGTGCCTGGACGGGGCTAGCGGGGGGTTACCAAGAGACCCAGTACTTC. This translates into CAWTGLAGGYQETQYF.

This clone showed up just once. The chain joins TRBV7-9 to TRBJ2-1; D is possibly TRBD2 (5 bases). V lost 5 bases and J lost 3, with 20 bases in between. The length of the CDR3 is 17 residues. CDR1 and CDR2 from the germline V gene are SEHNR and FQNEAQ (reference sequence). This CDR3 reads CASSGDYIAILYNEQFF. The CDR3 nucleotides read TGTGCCAGCAGCGGCGACTATATAGCGATCCTCTACAATGAGCAGTTCTTC.

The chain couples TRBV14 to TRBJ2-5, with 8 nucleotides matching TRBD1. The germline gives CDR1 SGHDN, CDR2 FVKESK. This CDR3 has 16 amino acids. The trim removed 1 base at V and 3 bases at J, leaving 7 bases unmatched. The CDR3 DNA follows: TGTGCCAGCAGCCAAGGACAGGGGAGGTTCGAAGAGACCCAGTACTTC. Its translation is CASSQGQGRFEETQYF.

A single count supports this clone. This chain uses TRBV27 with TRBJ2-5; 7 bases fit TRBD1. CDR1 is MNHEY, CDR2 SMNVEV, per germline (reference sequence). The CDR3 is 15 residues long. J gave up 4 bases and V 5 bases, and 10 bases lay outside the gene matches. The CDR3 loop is CASSTTGLVGETQYF. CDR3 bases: TGTGCCAGCAGTACGACAGGGTTAGTAGGAGAGACCCAGTACTTC.

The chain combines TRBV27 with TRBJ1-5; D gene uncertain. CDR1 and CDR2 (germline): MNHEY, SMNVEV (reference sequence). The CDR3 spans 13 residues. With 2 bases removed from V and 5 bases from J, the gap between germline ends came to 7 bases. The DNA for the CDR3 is TGTGCCAGCAGTTTAGCGGGGTATCAGCCCCAGCATTTT. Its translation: CASSLAGYQPQHF.

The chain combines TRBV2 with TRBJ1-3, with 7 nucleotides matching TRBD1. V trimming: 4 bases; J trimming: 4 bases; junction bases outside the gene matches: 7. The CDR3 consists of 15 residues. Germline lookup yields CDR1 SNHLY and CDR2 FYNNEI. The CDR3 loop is CASSVRQGRGNTIYF. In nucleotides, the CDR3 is TGTGCCAGCAGTGTTAGACAGGGTCGAGGAAACACCATATATTTT.

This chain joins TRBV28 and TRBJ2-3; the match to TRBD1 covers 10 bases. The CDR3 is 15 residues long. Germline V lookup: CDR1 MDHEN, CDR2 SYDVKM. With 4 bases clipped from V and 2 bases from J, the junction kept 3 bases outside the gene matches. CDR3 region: CASSSTGGPTDTQYF. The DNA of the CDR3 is TGTGCCAGCAGTTCGACAGGGGGCCCCACAGATACGCAGTATTTT.

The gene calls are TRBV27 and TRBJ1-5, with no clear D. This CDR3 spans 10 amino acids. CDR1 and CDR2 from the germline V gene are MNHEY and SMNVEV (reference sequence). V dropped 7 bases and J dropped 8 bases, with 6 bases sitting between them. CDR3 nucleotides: TGTGCCAGCAACAAAGAGCCCCAGCATTTT. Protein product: CASNKEPQHF.

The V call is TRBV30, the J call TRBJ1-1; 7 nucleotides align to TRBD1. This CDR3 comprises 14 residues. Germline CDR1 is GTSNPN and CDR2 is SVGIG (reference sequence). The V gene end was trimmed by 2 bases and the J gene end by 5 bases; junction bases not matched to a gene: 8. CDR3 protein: CAWSLGTAKTEAFF. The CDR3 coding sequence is TGTGCCTGGAGTCTCGGGACAGCGAAGACTGAAGCTTTCTTT.

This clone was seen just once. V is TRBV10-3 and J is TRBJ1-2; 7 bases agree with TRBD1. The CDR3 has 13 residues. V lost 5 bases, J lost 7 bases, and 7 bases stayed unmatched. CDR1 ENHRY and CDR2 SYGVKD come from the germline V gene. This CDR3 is CAISFTGARGYTF. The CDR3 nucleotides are TGTGCCATCAGTTTCACAGGGGCTCGTGGCTACACCTTC.